The T cell receptor beta chain described here comes from a study of T cells in Graves' hyperthyroidism and ophthalmopathy. This clonotype was observed a handful of times. V trimming: 5 bases; J trimming: 7 bases; junction bases outside the gene matches: 7. This CDR3 has 14 residues. Together with thyroid ultrasound, orbital computed tomography, serum thyroxine and TRAb, clinical symptoms were used for diagnoses. The source material, RNA transcripts, was used to amplify TCR beta CDR3 regions. First-round RT-PCR with HTBI primers amplified the TCR CDR3 region. TCRdb re-analysed the multiplex PCR reads in MiXCR, keeping a single row per CDR3 protein. The table lists hundreds of thousands of distinct CDR3 sequences, 15% to 20% of them singletons, with over 50% in the top ten.

Sequencing was performed on blood. The receptor was derived from a woman between 55 and 75 years old with Graves' ophthalmopathy. V usage is TRBV12-3 or TRBV12-4 and J usage is TRBJ2-7; 11 nucleotides line up with TRBD2. The CDR3 nucleotides read TGTGCCAGCAGTCTTAGCGGGGGGGCCCGGGAGCAGTACTTC. Amino acids: CASSLSGGAREQYF.